This record looks at one TCR beta chain sequence and its context. This clone's antigen is unknown. No base quality values were provided; no much bigger clone lies one nucleotide off. These data are taken from a study of blood T cell repertoires in COVID-19 (dated by TCRdb to 2019 to 2021). Regarding the research as a whole: Samples from collaborators originated in the United States, Italy and Spain and spanned both the acute and convalescent phases of COVID-19. Nearly every sample came with metadata listing a de-identified subject ID, COVID-19 status, age in years and sex. Deeply sampled blood TCRbeta repertoires from subjects exposed to, actively infected with, or recovered from COVID-19 were included in the dataset. The repertoires were made available in a free public database intended to serve as a resource for research on the immune response to SARS-CoV-2. Samples came from the ongoing ImmuneRACE study (first 160 participants) plus 1,254 subjects from 6 global collaborators. HLA class I and class II types, where available, came from metadata supplied by the sample provider rather than from assay-based typing. The prospective study material was composed of cDNA or gDNA derived from T cells, B-cell-depleted T cells, or PBMCs. The research as a whole found: The amount of clinical and demographic metadata varied by source and participant and was provided uncurated.

The immunoSEQ Assay, a bias-controlled multiplex PCR, was used to amplify TCRbeta CDR3 regions from genomic DNA. The authors' analysis ran thus. The number of nucleated cells in each sample was estimated from the amplification of reference gene primers within the assay. Sequence reads were collapsed and filtered to measure the absolute abundance of every unique TCRbeta CDR3 rearrangement. Productive Simpson clonality was computed per sample as the square root of Simpson's diversity index over productive rearrangements. TCRdb re-hosts the immuneACCESS table, in-frame sequences only. Its copies lack some clones; in the studies checked, an unresolved V gene accounts for under half of them, and the cause for the rest is not known. V, J and clone size reflect that table, while D and trimming were determined from the DNA. Here the sample has 310,000 or so clones; approximately 90% occur a single time. In total, the top ten clones hold about 6% of the sample.

Participants in the prospective study were aged about 18 to 95 years, lived in 24 United States geographic areas, and enrolled through a virtual design. To assign participants to cohorts, the prospective study relied on clinical history that participants themselves reported in a screening survey and a study questionnaire. Recovered participants in ImmuneRACE Cohort 3 were defined as having two consecutive negative NP/OP PCR tests, clearance from a healthcare professional, or resolution of symptoms. In the prospective study, mobile phlebotomists collected whole blood, serum and a nasopharyngeal or oropharyngeal swab from each participant. Over a roughly 2-month period, participants in the prospective study had the option of providing additional blood draws and questionnaires. Blood samples from the prospective study were shipped frozen or at room temperature prior to DNA extraction. V lost 3 bases and J lost 4 bases, and the count of bases not matched to a germline gene is 11. The germline V gene (reference sequence) supplies CDR1 DFQATT and CDR2 SNEGSKA. The CDR3 runs 15 amino acids, cysteine and phenylalanine included. This entry keeps only the CDR3 DNA: 45 bases, framed from base 1.

Sequencing was carried out using PBMCs or T cells enriched from blood (not recorded which). This clonotype originated in a woman in her thirties or forties who had recovered from COVID-19. The V gene is TRBV20-1 and the J gene is TRBJ1-2, with 7 junctional bases fitting TRBD1. The CDR3 in this case is CSASPGGQGVYGYTF. The DNA sequence is given as TGCAGTGCTAGTCCGGGCGGGCAGGGGGTCTATGGCTACACCTTC.